The text below deals with one T cell receptor beta chain. The data were obtained in a study of blood T cells in healthy people across ages. As for the study in general: Template-switching capture recovered about one barcoded beta molecule per two T cells.

The amount of total RNA extracted per sample was at least 5 micrograms. Trimming removed 2 bases from V and 2 bases from J, with 15 bases in between. CDR1 and CDR2 (germline): ENHRY, SYGVKD. The CDR3 is 16 amino acids. Together with a sample-barcoded 5' primer, a J-beta primer mix was included in a second PCR lasting about 6 to 11 cycles. Via MiXCR, TCRdb re-called the 5' RACE reads, giving one row per CDR3 protein. Here the sample spans some 1.6 million distinct CDR3 sequences, approximately 32% being singletons. Sample: blood. This chain uses TRBV10-3 with TRBJ2-5, with D maybe TRBD2 (5 bases). The receptor comes from a woman aged 25 to 39 in good health. The CDR3 region has the DNA TGTGCCATCAGTGAGGTGTATAGGACGGGACAAGAGACCCAGTACTTC. Protein product: CAISEVYRTGQETQYF.